This T cell receptor (beta chain) appears in the sequencing data of a study of shared clonotypes between healthy human individuals. General observations from the study: Non-shared clonotypes displayed generation probabilities falling below those of clonotypes present in all four donors. Naive subsets generally exceeded memory subsets in estimated richness.

Method: immunoSEQ multiplex PCR; TCRdb's copy keeps in-frame clones and lacks some. Of a few million clones in the sample, more than 80% were seen once. Notes on this clone: What it recognizes is unknown.

This sequence was found in a man between 18 and 29 years old in good health. Some clones in this sample may be carry-over from other donors' samples. The sample comprised naive CD4+ T cells from PBMCs. As for subset: CD45RA+ positively selected.

The CDR3: CASSLPGRAEAFF. CDR3 bases: TGTGCCAGCAGTTTACCGGGTCGCGCTGAAGCTTTCTTT. The chain combines TRBV28 with TRBJ1-1; D is unresolved. Germline assignment: CDR1 MDHEN and CDR2 SYDVKM. The ends were cut back, 2 bases at V and 6 bases at J, with 10 bases in the middle. The CDR3 runs to 13 residues.